Below, 16 T cell receptor beta chains from the same sample are listed, as sequenced in a study of T-cell memory formation after mild COVID-19. TCRdb ran MiXCR on the 5' RACE reads and lists one entry per CDR3 protein. The sample holds about 290,000 distinct CDR3 sequences, more than 15% seen once. Sequencing was done on a sample of PBMCs or a T cell subset sorted from them (not recorded which). Receptors originate from a young man who had mild COVID-19 (a few samples of this study predate the infection). Cell type and time point are not known.

This clonotype was counted only a few times. This sequence joins TRBV20-1 and TRBJ2-7; no reliable D call. V lost 1 base and J 6 bases, leaving 13 bases between the germline ends. CDR3 size: 13 residues. In germline, CDR1 is DFQATT, CDR2 SNEGSKA (reference sequence). CDR3 nucleotide sequence: TGCAGTGCTAGAGTGTGGGGAAGGATCGAGCAGTACTTC. This sequence encodes CSARVWGRIEQYF.

V gene TRBV5-4 combines with J gene TRBJ2-1; D not resolved. Trimming cost V 2 bases and J 2 bases, with 8 bases left between them. The CDR3 runs 14 residues. Germline values: CDR1 SGHNT, CDR2 YYREEE (reference sequence). CDR3 nucleotides: TGTGCCAGCAGCTTTAGGGCCCCCTACAATGAGCAGTTCTTC. Protein product: CASSFRAPYNEQFF.

The table lists this clonotype with a few counts. This chain uses TRBV9 with TRBJ2-2, with D perhaps matching TRBD1 or TRBD2 (5 bases each). Germline CDR1 SGDLS, CDR2 YYNGEE. The CDR3 has 15 amino acids. V was trimmed by 0 bases and J by 6 bases, leaving 12 bases between them. CDR3 sequence: CASSVGAGTSGELFF. The CDR3 bases are TGTGCCAGCAGCGTAGGGGCAGGGACCTCCGGGGAGCTGTTTTTT. The entire variable domain, with the rest obtained from reference TRBV9 and TRBJ2-2, is as follows: DSGVTQTPKHLITATGQRVTLRCSPRSGDLSVYWYQQSLDQGLQFLIQYYNGEERAKGNILERFSAQQFPDLHSELNLSSLELGDSALYFCASSVGAGTSGELFFGEGSRLTVL.

This clonotype was seen a few times. This chain connects TRBV9 to TRBJ2-2, with D possibly being TRBD1 or TRBD2 (5 bases each). Trimming took 3 bases from V and 12 from J, leaving 12 bases between them. The V gene's germline CDR1 is SGDLS and CDR2 YYNGEE. This CDR3 spans 12 amino acids. The CDR3 sequence is CASSETSGQLFF. Written as DNA, the CDR3 is TGTGCCAGCAGCGAGACCTCGGGGCAGCTGTTTTTT.

This clonotype appeared a few times. V gene TRBV6-2 or TRBV6-3 combines with J gene TRBJ1-5, with D tentatively TRBD1 (6 bases). V was trimmed by 0 bases and J by 3 bases, leaving 24 bases between them. Germline CDR1 and CDR2: MNHEY and SVGEGT. This CDR3 has 20 residues. The CDR3, as DNA: TGTGCCAGCAGTTACTCGCCGTTACCTCGGTCCGACAGGATCAATCAGCCCCAGCATTTT. Translation gives CASSYSPLPRSDRINQPQHF.

This chain uses TRBV20-1 with TRBJ2-2, with D perhaps matching TRBD1 (6 bases). CDR1 is DFQATT and CDR2 is SNEGSKA in the germline V gene (reference sequence). The CDR3 sequence is 15 residues long. Trimming cost V 5 bases and J 4 bases, with 17 bases left between them. CDR3 loop: CSARTPGQPTGELFF. CDR3 DNA: TGCAGTGCTCGAACACCGGGACAACCCACCGGGGAGCTGTTTTTT.

This clonotype was seen more than once but under ten times. This chain uses TRBV5-1 with TRBJ2-7; 9 bases are a match to TRBD1. Trimming cost V 4 bases and J 5 bases; bases outside gene matches: 4. CDR1 SGHRS and CDR2 YFSETQ come from the germline V gene. This CDR3 is built from 13 residues. The CDR3 DNA reads TGCGCCAGCAGCCTTCGGACAGGGGACGAGCAGTACGTC. Protein: CASSLRTGDEQYV.

This chain connects TRBV6-2 or TRBV6-3 to TRBJ2-3; no clear D. Trimming removed 7 bases from V and 7 bases from J, with 15 bases in between. The CDR3 has 13 amino acids. Germline CDR1 and CDR2: MNHEY and SVGEGT. CDR3 nucleotide sequence: TGTGCCAGCAAGGCCACAAGGCGGAATACGCAGTATTTT. This encodes CASKATRRNTQYF.

This clonotype was observed a few times. The V and J genes are TRBV27 and TRBJ2-1; 13 bases fit TRBD2. From germline, CDR1 is MNHEY and CDR2 SMNVEV (reference sequence). V was clipped by 4 bases and J by 9 bases; unmatched bases: 6. The CDR3 contains 15 residues. The CDR3 DNA follows: TGTGCCAGCAGTTCCCGGACTAGCGGGGGTGCTGAGCAGTTCTTC. This codes for CASSSRTSGGAEQFF.

This clonotype was seen at least ten times. This chain links TRBV7-8 with TRBJ1-2; D perhaps matches TRBD1 (5 bases). Looked up from germline, CDR1 is SGHVS and CDR2 is FQNEAQ. V lost 1 base, J lost 6 bases, and 15 bases lay in between. The CDR3 is 15 residues long. DNA of the CDR3: TGTGCCAGCAGCTTAGGGCCCGGGGCATCTCATGGCTACACCTTC. Translating it yields CASSLGPGASHGYTF.

This clonotype was seen a handful of times. V is TRBV3-1 and J is TRBJ2-3; D might be TRBD1 or TRBD2, each matching 5 bases. CDR3 size: 14 residues. With 6 bases removed from V and 0 bases from J, the gap between germline ends came to 10 bases. Germline loops: CDR1 LGHDT, CDR2 YNNKEL (reference sequence). The CDR3 DNA sequence: TGTGCCAGCAGAGCCTGGGGGAGCACAGATACGCAGTATTTT. Protein: CASRAWGSTDTQYF.

The CDR3 spells CASSRGGLVEQYF. The DNA for the CDR3 is TGTGCCAGCAGTCGTGGGGGGCTCGTCGAGCAGTACTTC. This chain uses TRBV9 with TRBJ2-7; D tentatively fits TRBD1 or TRBD2 (6 bases each). Between the trimmed V and J ends, which lost 5 bases and 6 bases, there was a span of 15 bases. This CDR3 region has 13 residues. From germline, CDR1 is SGDLS and CDR2 YYNGEE.

In its sample, this clonotype was seen many times. This rearrangement joins TRBV7-3 to TRBJ2-7; D is undetermined. V was pared by 2 bases and J by 4 bases, with 9 bases between. CDR3 length: 13 residues. Germline lookup yields CDR1 SGHTA and CDR2 FQGTGA. The CDR3 here is CASSLPAGYEQYF. CDR3 DNA: TGTGCCAGCAGCTTACCGGCCGGGTACGAGCAGTACTTC.

In this sample, this clonotype turned up a few times. The CDR3 bases are TGTGCCAGCAGGGACCAGGGAGCGGATACGCAGTATTTT. Translated, it gives CASRDQGADTQYF. V and J are TRBV7-2 and TRBJ2-3, with D perhaps assigned TRBD1 or TRBD2 (5 bases each). Trimming left V 6 bases short and J 6 bases short, with 13 bases between. Germline CDR1 and CDR2: SGHTA and FQGNSA. The length of the CDR3 is 13 residues.

The chain couples TRBV15 to TRBJ2-5; weak D call: TRBD1 (6 bases). Germline assignment: CDR1 LNHNV and CDR2 YYDKDF (reference sequence). This CDR3 comprises 17 residues. V dropped 0 bases and J dropped 2 bases, with 16 bases sitting between them. CDR3 in amino acids: CATSRDLGGQRQETQYF. In DNA form, the CDR3 reads TGTGCCACCAGCAGAGATTTAGGCGGACAGAGGCAAGAGACCCAGTACTTC.

This chain connects TRBV4-3 to TRBJ1-5; a weak D match, TRBD1 (5 bases). Germline V gives CDR1 LGHNA, CDR2 YSLEER. CDR3 size: 17 residues. Deletions cut 0 bases from V and 7 bases from J, with 19 bases between. The CDR3: CASSQDHGGHRKQPQHF. The CDR3 coding sequence is TGCGCCAGCAGCCAAGATCATGGCGGACACCGTAAGCAGCCCCAGCATTTT.